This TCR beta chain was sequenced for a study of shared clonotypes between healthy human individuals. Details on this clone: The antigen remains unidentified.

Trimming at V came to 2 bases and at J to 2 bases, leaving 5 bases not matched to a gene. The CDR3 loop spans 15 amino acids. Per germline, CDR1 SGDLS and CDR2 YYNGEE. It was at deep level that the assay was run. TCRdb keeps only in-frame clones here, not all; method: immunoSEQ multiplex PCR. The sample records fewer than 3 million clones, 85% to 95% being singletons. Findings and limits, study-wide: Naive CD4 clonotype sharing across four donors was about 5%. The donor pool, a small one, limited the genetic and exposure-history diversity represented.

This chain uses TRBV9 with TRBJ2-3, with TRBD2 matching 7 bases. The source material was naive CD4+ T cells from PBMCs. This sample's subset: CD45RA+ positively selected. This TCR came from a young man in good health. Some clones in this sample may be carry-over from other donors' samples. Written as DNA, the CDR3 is TGTGCCAGCAGCGTTCTAGCGGAAATCACAGATACGCAGTATTTT. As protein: CASSVLAEITDTQYF.